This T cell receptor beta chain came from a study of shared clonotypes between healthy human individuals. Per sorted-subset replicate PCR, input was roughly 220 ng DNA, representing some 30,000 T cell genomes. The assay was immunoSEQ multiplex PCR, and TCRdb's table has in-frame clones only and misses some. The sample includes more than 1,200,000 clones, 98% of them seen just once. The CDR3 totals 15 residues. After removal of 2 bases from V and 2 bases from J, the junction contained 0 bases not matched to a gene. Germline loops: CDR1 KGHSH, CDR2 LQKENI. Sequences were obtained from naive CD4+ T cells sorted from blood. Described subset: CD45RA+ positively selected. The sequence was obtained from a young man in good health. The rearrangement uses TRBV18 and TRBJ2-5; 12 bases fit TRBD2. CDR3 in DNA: TGTGCCAGCTCACCAACTAGCGGGAGGCAAGAGACCCAGTACTTC. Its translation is CASSPTSGRQETQYF.